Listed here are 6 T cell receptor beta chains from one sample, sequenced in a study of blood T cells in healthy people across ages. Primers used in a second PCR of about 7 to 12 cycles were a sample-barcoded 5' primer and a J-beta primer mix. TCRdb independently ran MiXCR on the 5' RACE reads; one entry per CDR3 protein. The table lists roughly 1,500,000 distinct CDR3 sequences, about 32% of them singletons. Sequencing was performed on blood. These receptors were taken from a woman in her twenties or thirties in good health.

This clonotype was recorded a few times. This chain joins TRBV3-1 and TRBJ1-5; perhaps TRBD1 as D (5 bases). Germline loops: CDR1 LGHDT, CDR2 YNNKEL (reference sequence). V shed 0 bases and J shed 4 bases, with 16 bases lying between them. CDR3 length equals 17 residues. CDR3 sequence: CASSQDFVGLGNQPQHF. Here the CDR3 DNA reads TGTGCCAGCAGCCAAGATTTCGTGGGACTGGGGAATCAGCCCCAGCATTTT.

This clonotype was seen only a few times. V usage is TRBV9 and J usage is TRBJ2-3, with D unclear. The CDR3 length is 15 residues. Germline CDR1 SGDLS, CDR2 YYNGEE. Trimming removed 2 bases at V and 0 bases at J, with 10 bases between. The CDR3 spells CASSVNGLSTDTQYF. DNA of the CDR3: TGTGCCAGCAGCGTCAATGGGCTGAGCACAGATACGCAGTATTTT.

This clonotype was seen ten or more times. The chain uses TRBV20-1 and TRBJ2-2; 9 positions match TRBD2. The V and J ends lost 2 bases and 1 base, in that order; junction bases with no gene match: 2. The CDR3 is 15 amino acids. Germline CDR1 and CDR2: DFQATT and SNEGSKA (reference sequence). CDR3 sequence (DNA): TGCAGTGCTAGATTAGCGGGGGTGAACACCGGGGAGCTGTTTTTT. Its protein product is CSARLAGVNTGELFF.

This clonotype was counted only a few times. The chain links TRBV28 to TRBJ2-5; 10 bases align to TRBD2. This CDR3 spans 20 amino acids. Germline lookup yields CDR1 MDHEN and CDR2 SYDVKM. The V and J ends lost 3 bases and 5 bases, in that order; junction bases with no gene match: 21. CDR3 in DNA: TGTGCCAGCAGTTTCCCCTATGGGCCGAATGAAGCGGGGGGGTGGGAGACCCAGTACTTC. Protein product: CASSFPYGPNEAGGWETQYF.

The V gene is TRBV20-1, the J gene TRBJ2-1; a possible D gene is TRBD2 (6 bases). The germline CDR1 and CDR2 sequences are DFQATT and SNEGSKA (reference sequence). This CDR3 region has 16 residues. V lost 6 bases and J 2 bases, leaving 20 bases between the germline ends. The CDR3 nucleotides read TGCAGTGCCCAGAGTTACGGGAGTGGCACCTACAATGAGCAGTTCTTC. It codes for CSAQSYGSGTYNEQFF.

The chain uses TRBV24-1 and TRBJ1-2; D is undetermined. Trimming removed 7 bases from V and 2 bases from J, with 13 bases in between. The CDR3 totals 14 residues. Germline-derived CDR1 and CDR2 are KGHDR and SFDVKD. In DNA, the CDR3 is TGTGCCACCAGACCTTTTAGGCGGAACTATGGCTACACCTTC. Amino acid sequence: CATRPFRRNYGYTF.